This TCR beta chain was retrieved from a study of neoadjuvant anti-PD-1 for oral cavity cancer. General study results and limits: Larger post-treatment preexisting tumor clones tracked with greater tumor shrinkage.

Notes on this clone: No antigen is known for it.

The germline V gene encodes CDR1 SEHNR and CDR2 FQNEAQ (reference sequence). The CDR3 is 13 residues long. Trimming stripped 5 bases from V and 2 bases from J, with 9 bases between. The assay was immunoSEQ multiplex PCR, and TCRdb's table has in-frame clones only and misses some. Of under 7,500 clones listed, 60% are singletons. Cohort: HPV-negative, locally advanced oral cavity squamous cell carcinoma patients. The chain has TRBV7-9 and TRBJ2-5; D unresolved. The sample here was tumor tissue, taken before nivolumab (anti-PD-1) treatment. The TCR comes from a person between 40 and 79 years old with oral cavity squamous cell carcinoma. CDR3 nucleotide sequence: TGTGCCAGCAGCCCCAAAGCGCAAGAGACCCAGTACTTC. Protein: CASSPKAQETQYF.